What follows is one T cell receptor (beta chain) and its context. This entry belongs to a study of blood T cell repertoires in COVID-19. Study-wide context: Samples representing acute and convalescent COVID-19 were sourced from the United States, Italy and Spain. T cells, B-cell-depleted T cells, or PBMCs provided the cDNA or gDNA that served as material.

Authors' data handling: Cell counts per sample came from amplifying reference gene primers. Assay: immunoSEQ multiplex PCR; the TCRdb copy retains only in-frame clones and omits some. The V and J calls and clone size come from that table; D and trimming were worked out from the DNA. This table holds under 65,000 clones, about nine tenths found once. The sample consisted of peripheral blood. The clonotype comes from a man older than 75 with acute or convalescent COVID-19.

In DNA form, the CDR3 reads TGTGCCATCAGTGAGTTGGGGACAGGGGGCCCCCGCACCCCTGAAGCTTTCTTT. This gives the protein CAISELGTGGPRTPEAFF. The chain has TRBV10-3 and TRBJ1-1; 12 bases align to TRBD1. The V and J ends lost 1 base and 6 bases, in that order; junction bases with no gene match: 12. The CDR3 length is 18 residues. Germline V gene data show CDR1 as ENHRY and CDR2 as SYGVKD.